Listed here are 10 T cell receptor beta chains from one sample, sequenced in a study of T cells in localized non-small cell lung cancer. Clones were read by immunoSEQ multiplex PCR, and TCRdb kept only the in-frame ones, dropping some. The table has just over 20,000 clones, about 81% seen once. Sample: peripheral blood, taken before any cancer treatment. The receptors stem from a man between 40 and 70 years old with stage I lung adenocarcinoma.

The J gene is TRBJ1-2, the V gene TRBV4-3; unclear D gene. The CDR3 runs 13 residues. Germline V gene lookup returns CDR1 LGHNA and CDR2 YSLEER. V was clipped by 0 bases and J by 4 bases, with 6 bases between them. The chain's CDR3 is CASSQEDGYGYTF. The CDR3, as DNA: TGCGCCAGCAGCCAAGAAGACGGCTATGGCTACACCTTC.

V gene TRBV25-1 combines with J gene TRBJ1-6, with 7 bases aligning to TRBD1. Germline lookup yields CDR1 MGHDK and CDR2 SYGVNS. The CDR3 loop spans 14 amino acids. After removal of 6 bases from V and 7 bases from J, the junction contained 6 bases not matched to a gene. CDR3 bases: TGTGCCAGCAGATCCAGGGGGAGCAATTCACCCCTCCACTTT. Translation: CASRSRGSNSPLHF.

The rearrangement joins TRBV2 to TRBJ2-2; 10 bases match TRBD2. Germline V gives CDR1 SNHLY, CDR2 FYNNEI. This CDR3 is 16 amino acids long. V trimming: 3 bases; J trimming: 2 bases; junction bases outside the gene matches: 3. The chain's CDR3 is CASSDRLAGNTGELFF. The DNA of the CDR3 is TGTGCCAGCAGTGACCGACTAGCGGGCAACACCGGGGAGCTGTTTTTT.

J is TRBJ2-5 and V is TRBV28, with D maybe TRBD2 (7 bases). CDR1 MDHEN and CDR2 SYDVKM come from the germline V gene. CDR3 length equals 14 residues. The V gene lost 10 bases and the J gene lost 3 bases, with 18 bases spanning the gap. CDR3 nucleotides: TGTGCCACCATTGGGAGGGGGGGCAAAGAGACCCAGTACTTC. Protein product: CATIGRGGKETQYF. The entire variable domain, with the rest obtained from reference TRBV28 and TRBJ2-5, is as follows: DVKVTQSSRYLVKRTGEKVFLECVQDMDHENMFWYRQDPGLGLRLIYFSYDVKMKEKGDIPEGYSVSREKKERFSLILESASTNQTSMYLCATIGRGGKETQYFGPGTRLLVL.

CDR3 amino acids: CASSSGTSDTDTQYF. The CDR3 DNA follows: TGTGCCAGCAGCTCCGGGACTAGCGACACAGATACGCAGTATTTT. The chain couples TRBV5-5 to TRBJ2-3; 10 positions agree with TRBD2. V lost 3 bases and J lost 2; bases outside the gene matches: 3. Germline V CDR1 and CDR2: SGHKS, YYEKEE (reference sequence). CDR3 length equals 15 residues.

The rearrangement links TRBV7-2 to TRBJ2-1; the match to TRBD1 covers 8 bases. V shed 5 bases, J shed 7 bases, and the junction held 4 bases outside the gene matches. The CDR3 totals 13 residues. Germline V lookup: CDR1 SGHTA, CDR2 FQGNSA. The CDR3 here is CASSTDRVNEQFF. The CDR3 DNA is TGTGCCAGCAGCACGGACAGGGTTAATGAGCAGTTCTTC.

The table lists this clone with a count of one. V is TRBV19 and J is TRBJ2-1; 7 nucleotides match TRBD1. Per the germline V gene, CDR1 is LNHDA and CDR2 is SQIVND (reference sequence). The CDR3 runs to 15 residues. V shed 3 bases, J shed 9 bases, and the junction held 11 bases outside the gene matches. CDR3 residues: CASSMIQLTGSEQFF. In DNA, the CDR3 is TGTGCCAGTAGTATGATTCAACTGACAGGGAGTGAGCAGTTCTTC.

The V and J genes are TRBV6-4 and TRBJ2-3; D is undetermined. The germline gives CDR1 MRHNA, CDR2 SNTAGT. Trimming took 4 bases from V and 0 from J, leaving 11 bases between them. The CDR3 covers 15 residues. The chain's CDR3 is CASSGSPPSTDTQYF. The CDR3 region has the DNA TGTGCCAGCAGTGGATCCCCCCCCAGCACAGATACGCAGTATTTT.

The chain combines TRBV7-6 with TRBJ2-5; D possibly matches TRBD1 or TRBD2 (5 bases each). The CDR3 totals 14 residues. Between the trimmed V and J ends, which lost 0 bases and 3 bases, there was a span of 8 bases. CDR1 and CDR2 (germline): SGHVS, FNYEAQ. Written as DNA, the CDR3 is TGTGCCAGCAGCTTAGCTGTGGGGGAAGAGACCCAGTACTTC. As protein: CASSLAVGEETQYF.

The rearrangement links TRBV7-8 to TRBJ2-5, with D possibly called TRBD1 or TRBD2 (6 bases each). Between the trimmed V and J ends, which lost 7 bases and 3 bases, there was a span of 18 bases. The CDR3 contains 15 residues. CDR1 is SGHVS and CDR2 is FQNEAQ in the germline V gene. CDR3 residues: CASTTVGGHEETQYF. The DNA for the CDR3 is TGTGCCAGCACCACCGTAGGGGGGCACGAAGAGACCCAGTACTTC.